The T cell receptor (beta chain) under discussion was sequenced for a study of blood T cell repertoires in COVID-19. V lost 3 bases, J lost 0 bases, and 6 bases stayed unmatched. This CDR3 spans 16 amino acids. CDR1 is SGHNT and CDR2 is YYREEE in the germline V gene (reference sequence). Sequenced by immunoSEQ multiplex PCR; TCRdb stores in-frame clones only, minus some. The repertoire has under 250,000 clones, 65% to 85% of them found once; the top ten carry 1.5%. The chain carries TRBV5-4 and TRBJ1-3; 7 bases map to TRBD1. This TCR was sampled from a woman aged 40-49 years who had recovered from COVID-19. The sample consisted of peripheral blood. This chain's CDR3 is CASSSPDRNSGNTIYF. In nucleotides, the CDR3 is TGTGCCAGCAGCTCCCCGGACAGGAACTCTGGAAACACCATATATTTT.